The TCR beta chain under discussion was sequenced for a study of T cell responses to AZD1222 COVID-19 vaccine. A few counts support this clone. What it binds is unknown. TCRdb's copy holds only in-frame clones and misses some; the assay was immunoSEQ multiplex PCR. The sample has approximately 180,000 clones; roughly 91% are singletons. CDR1 is GTSNPN and CDR2 is SVGIG in the germline V gene (reference sequence). Trimming removed 0 bases at V and 5 bases at J, with 13 bases between. This CDR3 comprises 14 residues. Notes on the study in general: Clonal diversity may have been underestimated, and the donors were mostly white British, with more females than males. The repertoires were collected only after the peak T cell response. Unmutated variant regions are reportedly targeted by nearly half of spike-specific TCRs.

This chain uses TRBV30 with TRBJ1-2, with unresolved D. Sequences were derived from peripheral blood, sampled 28 days after the second dose of the MenACWY control vaccine. This receptor was identified in an adult who received the MenACWY meningococcal vaccine as a control. The CDR3 loop is CAWSVPLGRYGYTF. The CDR3, as DNA: TGTGCCTGGAGTGTACCCCTAGGCCGATATGGCTACACCTTC.